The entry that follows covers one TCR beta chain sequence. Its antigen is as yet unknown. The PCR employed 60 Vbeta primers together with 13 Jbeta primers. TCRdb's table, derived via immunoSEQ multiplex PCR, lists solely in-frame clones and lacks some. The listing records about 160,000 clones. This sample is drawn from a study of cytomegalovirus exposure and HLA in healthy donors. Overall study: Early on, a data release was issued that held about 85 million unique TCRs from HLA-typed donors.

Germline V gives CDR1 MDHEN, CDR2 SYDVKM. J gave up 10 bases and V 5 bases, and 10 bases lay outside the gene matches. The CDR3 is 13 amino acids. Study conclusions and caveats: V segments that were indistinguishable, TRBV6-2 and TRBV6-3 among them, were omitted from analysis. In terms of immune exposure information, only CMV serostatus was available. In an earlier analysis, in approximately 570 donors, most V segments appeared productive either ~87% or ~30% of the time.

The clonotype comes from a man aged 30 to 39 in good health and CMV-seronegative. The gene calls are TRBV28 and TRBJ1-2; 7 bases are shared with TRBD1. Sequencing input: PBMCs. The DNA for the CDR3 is TGTGCCAGCAGTCAAACGACAGGGTTGGACTACACCTTC. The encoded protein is CASSQTTGLDYTF.